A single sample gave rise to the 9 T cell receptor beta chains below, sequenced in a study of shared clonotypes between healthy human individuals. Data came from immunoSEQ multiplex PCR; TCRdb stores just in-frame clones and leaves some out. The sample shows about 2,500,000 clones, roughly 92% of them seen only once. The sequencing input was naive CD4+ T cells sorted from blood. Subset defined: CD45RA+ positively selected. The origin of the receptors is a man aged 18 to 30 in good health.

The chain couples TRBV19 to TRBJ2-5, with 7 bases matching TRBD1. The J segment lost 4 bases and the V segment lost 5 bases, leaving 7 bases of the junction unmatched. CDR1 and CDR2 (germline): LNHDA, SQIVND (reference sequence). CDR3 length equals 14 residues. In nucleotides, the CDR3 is TGTGCCAGTAGTGGACAGGCTGCGGGAGAGACCCAGTACTTC. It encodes CASSGQAAGETQYF.

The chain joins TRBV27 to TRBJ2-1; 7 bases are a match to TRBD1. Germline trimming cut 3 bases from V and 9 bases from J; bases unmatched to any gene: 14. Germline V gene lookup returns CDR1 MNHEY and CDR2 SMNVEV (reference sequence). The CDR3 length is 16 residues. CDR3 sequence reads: CASSFGQVGFGGEQFF. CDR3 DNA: TGTGCCAGCAGTTTCGGACAGGTCGGGTTTGGTGGTGAGCAGTTCTTC.

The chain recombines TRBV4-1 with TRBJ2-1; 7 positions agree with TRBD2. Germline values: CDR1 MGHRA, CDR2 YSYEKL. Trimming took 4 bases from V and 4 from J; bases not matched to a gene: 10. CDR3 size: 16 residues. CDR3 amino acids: CASSLPLPAGYNEQFF. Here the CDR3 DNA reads TGCGCCAGCAGCCTCCCACTCCCAGCGGGGTACAATGAGCAGTTCTTC.

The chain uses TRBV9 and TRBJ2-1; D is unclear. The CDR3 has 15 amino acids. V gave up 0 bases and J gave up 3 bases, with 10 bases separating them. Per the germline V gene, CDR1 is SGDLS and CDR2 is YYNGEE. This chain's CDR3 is CASSVGLVGYNEQFF. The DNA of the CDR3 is TGTGCCAGCAGCGTAGGGCTAGTGGGCTACAATGAGCAGTTCTTC.

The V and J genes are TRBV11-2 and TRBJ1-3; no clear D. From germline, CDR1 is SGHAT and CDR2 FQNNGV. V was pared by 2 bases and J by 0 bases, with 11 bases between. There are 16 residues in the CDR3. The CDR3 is CASSLIAGFSGNTIYF. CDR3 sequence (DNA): TGTGCCAGCAGCTTAATCGCAGGTTTCTCTGGAAACACCATATATTTT.

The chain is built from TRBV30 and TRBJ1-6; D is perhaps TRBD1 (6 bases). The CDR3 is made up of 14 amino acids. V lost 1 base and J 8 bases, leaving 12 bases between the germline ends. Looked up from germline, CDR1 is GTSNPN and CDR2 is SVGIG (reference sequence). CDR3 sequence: CAWSARGSDSPLHF. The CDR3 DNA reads TGTGCCTGGAGTGCAAGGGGGAGTGATTCACCCCTCCACTTT.

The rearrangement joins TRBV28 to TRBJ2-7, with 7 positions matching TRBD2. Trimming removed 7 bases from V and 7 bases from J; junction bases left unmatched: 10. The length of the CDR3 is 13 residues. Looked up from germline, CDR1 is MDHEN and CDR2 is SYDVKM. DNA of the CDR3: TGTGCCAGCATTCGGGGGAGGGCTGGGGAGCAGTACTTC. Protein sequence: CASIRGRAGEQYF.

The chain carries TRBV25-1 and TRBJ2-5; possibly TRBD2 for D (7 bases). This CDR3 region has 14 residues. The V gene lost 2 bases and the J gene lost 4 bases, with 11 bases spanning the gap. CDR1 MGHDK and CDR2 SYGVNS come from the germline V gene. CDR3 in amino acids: CASSEQGRAETQYF. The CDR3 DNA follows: TGTGCCAGCAGTGAACAGGGGAGGGCAGAGACCCAGTACTTC.

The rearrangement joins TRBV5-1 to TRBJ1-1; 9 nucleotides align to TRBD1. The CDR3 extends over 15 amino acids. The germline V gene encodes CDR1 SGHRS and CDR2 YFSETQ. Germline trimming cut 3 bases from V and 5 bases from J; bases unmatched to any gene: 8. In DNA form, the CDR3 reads TGCGCCAGCAGCTCCTACAGGGGGCGCTTAACTGAAGCTTTCTTT. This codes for CASSSYRGRLTEAFF.